Detailed here is one T cell receptor beta chain. Unmatched junction bases numbered 5, after V lost 2 bases and J lost 8 bases. Germline-derived CDR1 and CDR2 are GTSNPN and SVGIG (reference sequence). The CDR3 sequence is 13 residues long. The sample comes from a study of shared clonotypes between healthy human individuals. Assay: immunoSEQ multiplex PCR; the TCRdb copy retains only in-frame clones and omits some. The sample has about 480,000 clones, roughly 79% seen once. The sample was PBMCs. The gene calls are TRBV30 and TRBJ1-4; TRBD1 agrees at 7 bases. The source of this sequence is a woman in her forties in good health. Some clones in this sample may be carry-over from other donors' samples. CDR3 coding DNA: TGTGCCTGGAGTCAGGGGGGGCGGGAAAAACTGTTTTTT. It encodes CAWSQGGREKLFF.